Presented here are 5 T cell receptor beta chains from one specimen sequenced in a study of regulatory T cells in long-lasting Graves disease. Construction of the TCR beta libraries employed iRepertoire HTBI primers in conjunction with Arm-PCR of CDR3 regions. TCRdb re-analysed the multiplex PCR reads in MiXCR, keeping a single row per CDR3 protein. The sample lists roughly 400,000 distinct CDR3 sequences, 21% occurring once. This sample's time point: persistent/refractory GD, antithyroid drugs over 5 years with positive TRAb. After RNA was extracted from PBMCs, the TCR library was made from it. The sequences come from peripheral blood mononuclear cells (PBMCs), collected when the disease was refractory, from a patient treated with antithyroid drugs. The origin of the receptors is a female donor with Graves disease.

This clonotype has just a few counts. The chain employs TRBV15 and TRBJ2-2; 8 bases line up with TRBD1. With 7 bases clipped from V and 4 bases from J, the junction kept 8 bases outside the gene matches. Germline lookup yields CDR1 LNHNV and CDR2 YYDKDF (reference sequence). The CDR3 runs to 15 residues. The CDR3 loop is CATNRGSRVTGELFF. CDR3 bases: TGTGCCACCAACAGGGGGTCACGTGTCACCGGGGAGCTGTTTTTT.

Comment on this clonotype: At one of its ends the junction is not consistent with the germline gene, which may arise from a read error. The V call is TRBV2, the J call TRBJ1-1; no reliable D call. Germline CDR1 SNHLY, CDR2 FYNNEI. The CDR3 consists of 14 residues. CDR3 DNA: TGTGCCAGCAGTCAAGGAACCGCGAACACTGAAACTTTCTTT. Translation: CASSQGTANTETFF.

Remarks on this clonotype: This may come from a read error, since a much larger clone is one base off. The genes are TRBV6-5 and TRBJ2-5; D call uncertain. Germline CDR1 is MNHEY and CDR2 is SVGAGI. The CDR3 consists of 13 residues. This chain's CDR3 is CVSSYGPMETQYF. The DNA of the CDR3 is TGTGTCAGCAGTTACGGCCCCATGGAGACCCAGTACTTC.

This clonotype has at least ten counts. The chain employs TRBV12-3 or TRBV12-4 and TRBJ2-7; D gene unclear. Between the trimmed V and J ends, which lost 5 bases and 1 base, there was a span of 9 bases. This CDR3 is 13 amino acids long. For the CDR3, the DNA is TGTGCCAGCAGTAGAAGCATTTCCTACGAGCAGTACTTC. This translates into CASSRSISYEQYF.

This sequence joins TRBV29-1 and TRBJ2-1, with unresolved D. Between the trimmed V and J ends, which lost 5 bases and 8 bases, there was a span of 13 bases. CDR1 is SQVTM, CDR2 ANQGSEA, per germline. CDR3 length: 12 amino acids. The CDR3 region is CSVPPDGYEQFF. The CDR3 DNA reads TGCAGCGTTCCCCCCGATGGGTATGAGCAGTTCTTC.